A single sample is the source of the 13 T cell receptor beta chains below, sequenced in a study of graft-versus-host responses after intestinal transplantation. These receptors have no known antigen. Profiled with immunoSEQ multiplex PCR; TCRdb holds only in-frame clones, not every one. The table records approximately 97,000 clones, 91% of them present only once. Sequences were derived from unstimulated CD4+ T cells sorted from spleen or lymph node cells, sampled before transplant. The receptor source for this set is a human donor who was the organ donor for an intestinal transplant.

CDR3 protein: CASSQDGRGGPGELFF. In DNA form, the CDR3 reads TGTGCCAGCAGCCAAGACGGGCGGGGGGGCCCCGGGGAGCTGTTTTTT. The chain uses TRBV4-2 and TRBJ2-2; 9 bases fit TRBD2. From germline, CDR1 is LGHNA and CDR2 YNFKEQ. V gave up 0 bases and J gave up 6 bases; unmatched junction bases: 5. This CDR3 contains 16 residues.

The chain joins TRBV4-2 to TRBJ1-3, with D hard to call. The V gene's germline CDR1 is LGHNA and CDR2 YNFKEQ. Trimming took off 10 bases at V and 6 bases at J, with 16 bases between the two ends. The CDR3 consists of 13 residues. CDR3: CATKLEIPNTIYF. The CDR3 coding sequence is TGTGCCACCAAGCTAGAGATCCCAAACACCATATATTTT.

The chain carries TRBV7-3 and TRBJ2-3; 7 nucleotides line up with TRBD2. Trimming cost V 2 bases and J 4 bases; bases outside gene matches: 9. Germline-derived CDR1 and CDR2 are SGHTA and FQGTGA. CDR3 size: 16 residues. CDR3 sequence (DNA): TGTGCCAGCAGCTTAGGGGACGGGGGGTTATCAGATACGCAGTATTTT. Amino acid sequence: CASSLGDGGLSDTQYF.

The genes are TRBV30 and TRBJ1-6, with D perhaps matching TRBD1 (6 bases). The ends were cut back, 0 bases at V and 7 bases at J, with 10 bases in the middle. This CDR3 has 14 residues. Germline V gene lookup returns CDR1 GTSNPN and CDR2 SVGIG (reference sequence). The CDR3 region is CAWSVYRDNSPLHF. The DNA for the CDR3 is TGTGCCTGGAGTGTATACAGGGACAATTCACCCCTCCACTTT.

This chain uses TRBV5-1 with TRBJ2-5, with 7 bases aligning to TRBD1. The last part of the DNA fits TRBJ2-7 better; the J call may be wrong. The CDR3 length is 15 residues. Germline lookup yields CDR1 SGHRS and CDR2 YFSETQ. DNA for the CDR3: TGCGCCAGCAGCCCCTGGGGGCAGGGGGCCTACGAGCAGTACTTC. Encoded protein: CASSPWGQGAYEQYF.

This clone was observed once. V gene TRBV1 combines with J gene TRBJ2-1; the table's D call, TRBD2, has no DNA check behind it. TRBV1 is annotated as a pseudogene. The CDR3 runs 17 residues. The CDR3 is CTSSQDSVGLAGNEQFF. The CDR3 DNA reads TGCACCAGCAGCCAAGATTCGGTAGGACTAGCAGGCAATGAGCAGTTCTTC.

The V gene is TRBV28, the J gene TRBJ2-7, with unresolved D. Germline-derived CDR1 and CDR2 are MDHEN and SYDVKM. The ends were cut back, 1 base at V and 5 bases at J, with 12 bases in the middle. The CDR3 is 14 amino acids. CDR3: CASSLYLVSDEQYF. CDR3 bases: TGTGCCAGCAGTTTATATTTGGTGTCGGACGAGCAGTACTTC.

The DNA of the CDR3 is TGTGCCAGCAGCCAAGAAGGGGGGGACAGGGGGAACACTGAAGCTTTCTTT. Translating gives CASSQEGGDRGNTEAFF. The rearrangement joins TRBV4-2 to TRBJ1-1, with 10 positions matching TRBD1. The ends lost 0 bases at V and 1 base at J; junction bases unmatched: 5. CDR1 is LGHNA and CDR2 is YNFKEQ in the germline V gene. The CDR3 loop spans 17 amino acids.

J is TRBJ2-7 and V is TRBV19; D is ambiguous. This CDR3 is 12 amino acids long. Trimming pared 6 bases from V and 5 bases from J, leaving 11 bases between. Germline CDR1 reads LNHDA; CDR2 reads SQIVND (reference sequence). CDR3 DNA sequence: TGTGCCAGTAGCCCTTCCGGTCACGAGCAGTACTTC. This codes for CASSPSGHEQYF.

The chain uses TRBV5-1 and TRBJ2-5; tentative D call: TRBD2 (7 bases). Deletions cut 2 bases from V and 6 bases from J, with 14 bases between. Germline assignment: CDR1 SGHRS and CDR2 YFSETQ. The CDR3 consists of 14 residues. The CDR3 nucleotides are TGCGCCAGCAGCTTCGGGGGGCCCGAGCAGACCCAGTACTTC. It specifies CASSFGGPEQTQYF.

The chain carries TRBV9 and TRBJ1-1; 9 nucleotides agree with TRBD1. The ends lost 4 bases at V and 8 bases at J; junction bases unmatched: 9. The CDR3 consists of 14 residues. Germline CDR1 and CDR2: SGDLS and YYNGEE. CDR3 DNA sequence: TGTGCCAGCAGCCTCAGATCCGGGACAGGGGAAGCTTTCTTT. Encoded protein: CASSLRSGTGEAFF.

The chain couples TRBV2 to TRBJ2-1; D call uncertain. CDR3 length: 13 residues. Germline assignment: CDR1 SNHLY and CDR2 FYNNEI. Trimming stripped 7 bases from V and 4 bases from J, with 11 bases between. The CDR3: CASISLEYNEQFF. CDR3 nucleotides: TGTGCCAGCATAAGTTTAGAGTACAATGAGCAGTTCTTC. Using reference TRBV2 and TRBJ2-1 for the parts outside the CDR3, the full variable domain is EPEVTQTPSHQVTQMGQEVILRCVPISNHLYFYWYRQILGQKVEFLVSFYNNEISEKSEIFDDQFSVERPDGSNFTLKIRSTKLEDSAMYFCASISLEYNEQFFGPGTRLTVL.

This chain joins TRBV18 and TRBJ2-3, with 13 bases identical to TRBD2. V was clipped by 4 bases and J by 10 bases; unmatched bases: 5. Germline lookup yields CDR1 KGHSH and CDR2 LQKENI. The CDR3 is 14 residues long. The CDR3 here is CASSQGTSGEAQYF. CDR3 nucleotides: TGTGCCAGCTCACAGGGGACTAGCGGGGAGGCGCAGTATTTT. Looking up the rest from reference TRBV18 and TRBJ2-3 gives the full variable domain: NAGVMQNPRHLVRRRGQEARLRCSPMKGHSHVYWYRQLPEEGLKFMVYLQKENIIDESGMPKERFSAEFPKEGPSILRIQQVVRGDSAAYFCASSQGTSGEAQYFGPGTRLTVL.